Reported below is one TCR beta chain. Clones were read by immunoSEQ multiplex PCR, and TCRdb kept only the in-frame ones, dropping some. The profile covers fewer than 300,000 clones, with approximately 87% appearing a single time and approximately 1.5% taken by the ten largest. This entry belongs to a study of blood T cell repertoires in COVID-19. The sample taken for sequencing was peripheral blood. This receptor was identified in a middle-aged woman who had recovered from COVID-19.

Here the CDR3 reads CASSFRGYTGELFF. Written as DNA, the CDR3 is TGTGCCAGCAGCTTCCGGGGTTACACCGGGGAGCTGTTTTTT. This chain uses TRBV13 with TRBJ2-2; a possible D gene is TRBD2 (5 bases). CDR1 PRHDT and CDR2 FYEKMQ come from the germline V gene (reference sequence). CDR3 length equals 14 residues. The V gene lost 3 bases and the J gene lost 3 bases, with 8 bases spanning the gap.